This TCR beta chain originates from a study of shared clonotypes between healthy human individuals. With respect to this clone: Its target is unknown.

The CDR3 spans 12 residues. CDR1 and CDR2 (germline): SGHNT, YYREEE (reference sequence). V was shortened by 1 base and J by 7 bases, with 7 bases between the two germline ends. Overall study results and limits: About 5% of naive CD4 clonotypes were shared across four donors. Donors were few, which limited the genetic and exposure-history diversity represented. When compared with the clonotypes that were shared by all four sorted-subset donors, the non-shared clonotypes turned out to have lower generation probabilities.

Each subset's genomic DNA was split evenly across several immunoSEQ plates. The table came from immunoSEQ multiplex PCR; TCRdb's copy has only in-frame clones and leaves some out. The table has fewer than 1.4 million clones, approximately 80% seen once. This TCR was sampled from a man between 18 and 35 years old in good health. Some clones in this sample may be carry-over from other donors' samples. Source material: memory CD4+ T cells from PBMCs. Subset specified: CD45RA-negative fraction. The chain uses TRBV5-4 and TRBJ2-3; D is uncertain. The CDR3 nucleotides read TGTGCCAGCAGCTTGTCGTGGAATACGCAGTATTTT. Translating gives CASSLSWNTQYF.